This entry describes one T cell receptor beta chain. Looked up from germline, CDR1 is MDHEN and CDR2 is SYDVKM. The CDR3 extends over 15 amino acids. The ends lost 5 bases at V and 5 bases at J; junction bases unmatched: 6. The data were obtained in a study of blood T cell repertoires in COVID-19. Study as a whole: COVID-19 samples, acute and convalescent, were from the United States, Italy and Spain.

Original processing notes: Estimation of nucleated cell counts was performed using reference gene primer amplification. The assay was immunoSEQ multiplex PCR, and TCRdb's table has in-frame clones only and misses some. V, J and clone size derive from that table, while D and trimming were established from the DNA sequence. The sample contains 100,000 to 150,000 clones, around 81% of which appear only once. The rearrangement joins TRBV28 to TRBJ1-6, with 7 bases that match TRBD1. Source material: peripheral blood. The source of this sequence is a woman in her forties or fifties with acute or convalescent COVID-19. In nucleotides, the CDR3 is TGTGCCAGCAGTCCTCCGGGACAGAATAATTCACCCCTCCACTTT. Its translation: CASSPPGQNNSPLHF.